This entry concerns a single TCR beta chain. Its matching antigen is unknown. The entry originates in a study of response to subunit inactivated influenza vaccine. Study-level points and caveats: Authors suggested each seasonal influenza vaccination recruits few new T cells.

CDR3 length equals 13 residues. The trim removed 6 bases at V and 9 bases at J, leaving 6 bases unmatched. TCRdb re-called the RT-PCR reads with MiXCR, one entry per CDR3 protein. The table has 500,000 to 700,000 distinct CDR3 sequences, approximately 22% seen once. The same specimen was also included in a second study, on T cells expressing NK-cell markers. That publication notes: TCR beta cDNA was generated via 5'RACE template switching incorporating UMIs. In sorted CD3+CD56+NKG2C+, CD3+CD56+NKG2C- and CD3+CD56-NKG2C+ T cells, TCR beta repertoires were obtained. For about 6 donors, the dominant NKG2C+ clonotypes made up about 1.0-8% of their CD8+ T cells. A handful of donors showed these clonotypes also leading the CD3+CD56-NKG2C+ fraction.

The chain carries TRBV12-3 or TRBV12-4 and TRBJ1-5, with 9 bases fitting TRBD1. The material sequenced was CD4+ T cells sorted from PBMCs, taken roughly 13 days after vaccination. This sequence was found in a man aged 50 to 59 who received an inactivated influenza vaccine. For the CDR3, the DNA is TGTGCCAGCAGCTACAGGGGGCAGCTGCCCCAGCATTTT. Residues: CASSYRGQLPQHF.